Below are 14 T cell receptor beta chains sequenced from a single sample in a study of CD8+ T cells in alopecia areata. TCR sequencing used cDNA made by reverse transcription of extracted RNA. Measured with immunoSEQ multiplex PCR; TCRdb has only the in-frame clones, and not every one. Counted here are 150,000 to 200,000 clones, around three fifths occurring once; the ten biggest clones make up around an eighth. Treatment specified: oral pan-JAK inhibitor, 5-10 mg twice daily. The sequences come from CD8+ T cells sorted from blood, collected at week 24, from a patient treated with tofacitinib. These receptors all come from a human donor with alopecia areata.

This chain connects TRBV5-6 to TRBJ2-7; weak D call: TRBD2 (6 bases). The germline V gene has CDR1 SGHDT and CDR2 YYEEEE. V was cut by 6 bases and J by 3 bases, with 16 bases left in between. The CDR3 totals 14 residues. The CDR3 region is CASTLGGIYYEQYF. CDR3 coding DNA: TGTGCCAGCACCCTCGGCGGGATCTACTACGAGCAGTACTTC.

The gene calls are TRBV7-9 and TRBJ2-7; TRBD2 might be the D (5 bases). The CDR3 covers 14 residues. V lost 0 bases and J lost 3, with 9 bases in between. Per the germline V gene, CDR1 is SEHNR and CDR2 is FQNEAQ (reference sequence). The CDR3 region is CASSLAQRDYEQYF. The CDR3 DNA reads as TGTGCCAGCAGCTTAGCGCAACGGGACTACGAGCAGTACTTC.

This chain joins TRBV9 and TRBJ1-2; the D is unclear. Germline-derived CDR1 and CDR2 are SGDLS and YYNGEE. The CDR3 runs 12 residues. Trimming shortened V by 6 bases and J by 0 bases, and 6 bases separated the two germline ends. The CDR3, as DNA: TGTGCCAGCACAGGTTCTAACTATGGCTACACCTTC. Protein: CASTGSNYGYTF.

This chain links TRBV7-9 with TRBJ1-2; the match to TRBD1 covers 9 bases. CDR1 and CDR2 (germline): SEHNR, FQNEAQ (reference sequence). V lost 4 bases, J lost 7 bases, and 7 bases stayed unmatched. The CDR3 sequence is 14 residues long. CDR3 in DNA: TGTGCCAGCAGCTCGGACAGGGGAGGGTCTGGCTACACCTTC. Translation gives CASSSDRGGSGYTF.

CDR3 in amino acids: CASSLNRGETQYF. The CDR3 DNA reads as TGTGCCAGCAGCTTAAACAGGGGAGAGACCCAGTACTTC. V is TRBV7-2 and J is TRBJ2-5; the match to TRBD1 covers 7 bases. Germline values: CDR1 SGHTA, CDR2 FQGNSA. The J segment lost 4 bases and the V segment lost 2 bases, leaving 1 base of the junction unmatched. The CDR3 is made up of 13 amino acids.

This clone is judged medium-sized. This chain joins TRBV6-4 and TRBJ2-3; 7 bases line up with TRBD2. The J segment lost 1 base and the V segment lost 2 bases, leaving 6 bases of the junction unmatched. Germline CDR1 MRHNA, CDR2 SNTAGT. This CDR3 is 16 amino acids long. CDR3 residues: CASSDVAGMGTDTQYF. The CDR3 DNA is TGTGCCAGCAGTGACGTAGCGGGTATGGGCACAGATACGCAGTATTTT.

The CDR3 coding sequence is TGCAGCGTTGATATTCTAGGGAGAATTGGAACTAATGAAAAACTGTTTTTT. Translating it yields CSVDILGRIGTNEKLFF. This sequence joins TRBV29-1 and TRBJ1-4; D is undetermined. CDR3 length: 17 residues. The ends were cut back, 3 bases at V and 1 base at J, with 18 bases in the middle. Germline V lookup: CDR1 SQVTM, CDR2 ANQGSEA.

The chain is built from TRBV6-1 and TRBJ1-1; 8 nucleotides match TRBD1. The CDR3 length is 12 residues. CDR1 is MNHNS, CDR2 SASEGT, per germline. V lost 9 bases, J lost 4 bases, and 4 bases stayed unmatched. The CDR3 bases are TGTGCCAGTGAAGGACAGGGCACTGAAGCTTTCTTT. As protein: CASEGQGTEAFF.

The chain carries TRBV30 and TRBJ2-1; D possibly corresponds to TRBD1 (6 bases). The germline gives CDR1 GTSNPN, CDR2 SVGIG (reference sequence). This CDR3 comprises 14 residues. V was shortened by 2 bases and J by 5 bases, with 13 bases between the two germline ends. As DNA, the CDR3 is TGTGCCTGGAGTATCTGGGGGCAACACAATGAGCAGTTCTTC. Translating it yields CAWSIWGQHNEQFF.

A single count supports this clone. The chain recombines TRBV2 with TRBJ2-1; D is ambiguous. The CDR3 has 13 residues. The V end was cut by 8 bases, the J end by 8 bases, with 16 bases between. The germline V gene encodes CDR1 SNHLY and CDR2 FYNNEI. The CDR3: CASQTPRRHEQFF. CDR3 DNA: TGTGCCAGCCAGACCCCCAGGAGACATGAGCAGTTCTTC.

The rearrangement joins TRBV6-1 to TRBJ2-7; the match to TRBD2 covers 9 bases. The CDR3 is 18 residues long. After removal of 1 base from V and 8 bases from J, the junction contained 18 bases not matched to a gene. Germline CDR1 reads MNHNS; CDR2 reads SASEGT. CDR3 residues: CASSEGRRGGTLGSQQYF. As DNA, the CDR3 is TGTGCCAGCAGTGAAGGCCGGCGGGGGGGCACTCTTGGGTCGCAGCAGTACTTC.

The genes are TRBV13 and TRBJ2-7, with 7 bases matching TRBD2. Germline V CDR1 and CDR2: PRHDT, FYEKMQ (reference sequence). This CDR3 has 14 amino acids. V trimming: 5 bases; J trimming: 0 bases; junction bases outside the gene matches: 4. The CDR3 spells CASSPAGYSYEQYF. Here the CDR3 DNA reads TGTGCCAGCAGCCCAGCGGGGTACTCCTACGAGCAGTACTTC.

This clone was detected only a few times. CDR3 amino acids: CASSPGLGANVLTF. As DNA, the CDR3 is TGTGCCAGCAGCCCAGGACTGGGAGCCAACGTCCTGACTTTC. The rearrangement joins TRBV11-3 to TRBJ2-6, with D maybe TRBD2 (5 bases). The germline V and J ends were trimmed by 5 bases and 7 bases, with 12 bases remaining between them. Looked up from germline, CDR1 is SGHNT and CDR2 is YENEEA. This CDR3 is 14 amino acids long.

V usage is TRBV2 and J usage is TRBJ2-7; no firm D call. Germline CDR1 and CDR2: SNHLY and FYNNEI. Between the trimmed V and J ends, which lost 3 bases and 0 bases, there was a span of 6 bases. CDR3 length: 13 residues. This CDR3 reads CASSDWFSYEQYF. In DNA, the CDR3 is TGTGCCAGCAGTGATTGGTTCTCCTACGAGCAGTACTTC.